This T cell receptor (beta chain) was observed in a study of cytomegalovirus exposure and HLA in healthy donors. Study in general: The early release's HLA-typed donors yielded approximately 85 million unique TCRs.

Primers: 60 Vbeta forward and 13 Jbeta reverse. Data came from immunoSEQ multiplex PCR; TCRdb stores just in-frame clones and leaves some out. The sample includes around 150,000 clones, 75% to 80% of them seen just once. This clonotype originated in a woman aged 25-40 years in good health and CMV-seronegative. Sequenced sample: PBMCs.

CDR3 region: CASKWTGKNTEAFF. DNA for the CDR3: TGCGCCAGCAAATGGACAGGGAAGAACACTGAAGCTTTCTTT. This sequence joins TRBV10-2 and TRBJ1-1, with 8 positions matching TRBD1. The CDR3 length is 14 residues. Germline CDR1 WSHSY, CDR2 SAAADI. Trimming cost V 7 bases and J 1 base; bases outside gene matches: 5.